These 23 T cell receptor beta chains share one sample of origin, sequenced in a study of CD8 T cells in Susac syndrome. Reverse transcription of roughly 0.5 to 1 ug RNA was performed with random hexamers. TCRdb passed the immunoSEQ multiplex PCR reads through MiXCR, listing each CDR3 protein once. The data contain approximately 180,000 distinct CDR3 sequences, just under 95% of them singletons. Sample: CD4+ T cells from PBMCs. The origin of the receptors is a human donor with Susac syndrome.

This clonotype was seen a handful of times. This sequence joins TRBV3-1 and TRBJ2-7; D ambiguous. The germline gives CDR1 LGHDT, CDR2 YNNKEL (reference sequence). The CDR3 loop spans 14 amino acids. Trimming pared 4 bases from V and 5 bases from J, leaving 15 bases between. The CDR3 loop is CASSPTVDSDEQYF. The CDR3, as DNA: TGTGCCAGCAGCCCCACAGTGGATTCCGACGAGCAGTACTTC.

A single count supports this clonotype. The gene calls are TRBV6-6 and TRBJ1-1; D gene uncertain. The CDR3 covers 12 residues. CDR1 and CDR2 (germline): MNHNY, SVGAGI (reference sequence). V gave up 6 bases and J gave up 6 bases, with 11 bases separating them. The CDR3 loop reads CASSPQMAEAFF. CDR3 bases: TGTGCCAGCAGCCCACAGATGGCTGAAGCTTTCTTT.

The genes are TRBV29-1 and TRBJ2-1, with 15 positions matching TRBD2. The CDR3 sequence is 18 residues long. The J segment lost 9 bases and the V segment lost 7 bases, leaving 19 bases of the junction unmatched. CDR1 and CDR2 (germline): SQVTM, ANQGSEA. The CDR3 nucleotides read TGCAGCGCTTCGGGACTAGCGGGAGGAGGGTCTTCGTGGGGTGAGCAGTTCTTC. Translating gives CSASGLAGGGSSWGEQFF.

The chain is built from TRBV13 and TRBJ2-7; 7 bases map to TRBD2. CDR3 length: 14 amino acids. J lost 4 bases, V lost 5 bases, and 8 bases had no gene match. In germline, CDR1 is PRHDT, CDR2 FYEKMQ (reference sequence). The CDR3 here is CASSQRSGEYEQYF. The DNA for the CDR3 is TGTGCCAGCAGCCAGAGGAGCGGGGAGTACGAGCAGTACTTC.

V and J are TRBV25-1 and TRBJ2-7; a weak D match, TRBD2 (6 bases). CDR3 length: 16 residues. The V and J ends lost 4 bases and 7 bases respectively, with 23 bases between them. Germline CDR1 reads MGHDK; CDR2 reads SYGVNS. CDR3 sequence: CASSALSGLPSTEQYF. CDR3 sequence (DNA): TGTGCCAGCAGTGCCCTCTCGGGACTTCCCTCTACGGAGCAGTACTTC.

J is TRBJ2-1 and V is TRBV5-1, with D perhaps matching TRBD2 (6 bases). V was shortened by 6 bases and J by 0 bases, with 16 bases between the two germline ends. CDR1 is SGHRS, CDR2 YFSETQ, per germline. This CDR3 has 16 amino acids. The chain's CDR3 is CASILDGGSSYNEQFF. For the CDR3, the DNA is TGCGCCAGCATCCTGGATGGGGGGAGCTCCTACAATGAGCAGTTCTTC.

This clonotype appeared once. The rearrangement joins TRBV20-1 to TRBJ2-1; TRBD2 agrees at 9 bases. There are 14 residues in the CDR3. Trimming at V came to 7 bases and at J to 3 bases, leaving 7 bases not matched to a gene. The germline gives CDR1 DFQATT, CDR2 SNEGSKA (reference sequence). CDR3 in amino acids: CSVGGRADYNEQFF. The CDR3 region has the DNA TGCAGTGTAGGCGGGAGGGCCGACTACAATGAGCAGTTCTTC.

The J gene is TRBJ1-6, the V gene TRBV9, with 8 bases lining up with TRBD1. The CDR3 is made up of 16 amino acids. CDR1 and CDR2 (germline): SGDLS, YYNGEE. The V gene end was trimmed by 4 bases and the J gene end by 10 bases; junction bases not matched to a gene: 13. The CDR3 loop reads CASSSGDRGHGSPLHF. CDR3 sequence (DNA): TGTGCCAGCAGCTCCGGCGACAGGGGTCACGGATCACCCCTCCACTTT. The entire variable domain, with the rest obtained from reference TRBV9 and TRBJ1-6, is as follows: DSGVTQTPKHLITATGQRVTLRCSPRSGDLSVYWYQQSLDQGLQFLIQYYNGEERAKGNILERFSAQQFPDLHSELNLSSLELGDSALYFCASSSGDRGHGSPLHFGNGTRLTVT.

The V gene is TRBV20-1, the J gene TRBJ1-1; D remains unclear. CDR3 length: 15 amino acids. V was cut by 0 bases and J by 4 bases, with 15 bases left in between. Germline CDR1 DFQATT, CDR2 SNEGSKA (reference sequence). CDR3 bases: TGCAGTGCTAGAGATCCCGGTTATGGGATCACTGAAGCTTTCTTT. Translating it yields CSARDPGYGITEAFF.

The chain is built from TRBV19 and TRBJ2-5; D possibly uses TRBD1 or TRBD2 (6 bases each). The CDR3 consists of 13 residues. With 4 bases removed from V and 4 bases from J, the gap between germline ends came to 10 bases. Per the germline V gene, CDR1 is LNHDA and CDR2 is SQIVND (reference sequence). CDR3 sequence: CASSKQGGETQYF. CDR3 nucleotides: TGTGCCAGTAGTAAACAGGGAGGAGAGACCCAGTACTTC.

The rearrangement joins TRBV24-1 to TRBJ2-7; D gene unclear. V was cut by 9 bases and J by 9 bases, with 14 bases left in between. CDR1 is KGHDR, CDR2 SFDVKD, per germline. The CDR3 extends over 11 amino acids. The CDR3 region is CATQDGDRQYF. CDR3 coding DNA: TGTGCCACCCAGGACGGAGATCGGCAGTACTTC.

In its sample, this clonotype was seen once. The chain employs TRBV3-1 and TRBJ2-1; possible D gene TRBD1, 6 bases. Germline CDR1 is LGHDT and CDR2 is YNNKEL (reference sequence). The CDR3 spans 16 residues. Trimming removed 1 base from V and 2 bases from J, with 12 bases in between. The CDR3 DNA is TGTGCCAGCAGCCAAGTTCGACAGGCGACCTACAATGAGCAGTTCTTC. Its translation is CASSQVRQATYNEQFF.

The chain uses TRBV5-6 and TRBJ1-4; D might be TRBD1 (5 bases). This CDR3 comprises 16 residues. Germline CDR1 and CDR2: SGHDT and YYEEEE. Trimming removed 0 bases from V and 0 bases from J, with 9 bases in between. CDR3 protein: CASSLVDTPTNEKLFF. DNA of the CDR3: TGTGCCAGCAGCTTGGTGGACACCCCAACTAATGAAAAACTGTTTTTT.

The chain has TRBV20-1 and TRBJ2-3; D gene unclear. Per the germline V gene, CDR1 is DFQATT and CDR2 is SNEGSKA (reference sequence). The germline V and J ends were trimmed by 4 bases and 3 bases, with 17 bases remaining between them. The CDR3 has 15 residues. This chain's CDR3 is CSATNAGRVTDTQYF. For the CDR3, the DNA is TGCAGTGCTACTAACGCCGGTAGGGTGACAGATACGCAGTATTTT.

V is TRBV5-4 and J is TRBJ1-1; 10 bases line up with TRBD1. The CDR3 length is 17 residues. The V gene end was trimmed by 0 bases and the J gene end by 2 bases; junction bases not matched to a gene: 7. From germline, CDR1 is SGHNT and CDR2 YYREEE (reference sequence). This CDR3 reads CASSLGTGTGANTEAFF. The CDR3 nucleotides are TGTGCCAGCAGCTTGGGTACCGGGACAGGGGCTAACACTGAAGCTTTCTTT.

The chain joins TRBV5-4 to TRBJ2-7, with no clear D. The V gene lost 0 bases and the J gene lost 10 bases, with 11 bases spanning the gap. The CDR3 has 12 residues. Per germline, CDR1 SGHNT and CDR2 YYREEE (reference sequence). CDR3 in amino acids: CASSLDYRDQYF. Written as DNA, the CDR3 is TGTGCCAGCAGCTTGGACTACAGAGATCAGTACTTC.

The chain is built from TRBV30 and TRBJ2-1; weak D call: TRBD2 (5 bases). This CDR3 spans 11 amino acids. CDR1 GTSNPN and CDR2 SVGIG come from the germline V gene (reference sequence). Trimming cost V 4 bases and J 10 bases, with 11 bases left between them. The CDR3 nucleotides read TGTGCCTGGAAACTAGTTAACGAGCAGTTCTTC. It translates to CAWKLVNEQFF.

This sequence joins TRBV5-1 and TRBJ2-1; D gene uncertain. With 2 bases removed from V and 10 bases from J, the gap between germline ends came to 13 bases. Germline V lookup: CDR1 SGHRS, CDR2 YFSETQ. The CDR3 spans 13 residues. The CDR3 nucleotides read TGCGCCAGCAGCTTAGAGTTCTCAGGCGAGCAGTTCTTC. This gives the protein CASSLEFSGEQFF.

This clonotype has a single count. The CDR3 DNA reads TGTGCCAGCAGTTTAGTTGGGGGTATTGACTATGGCTACACCTTC. Translated, it gives CASSLVGGIDYGYTF. The chain recombines TRBV12-3 or TRBV12-4 with TRBJ1-2; a weak D match, TRBD1 (5 bases). CDR3 length: 15 residues. V lost 1 base to trimming and J lost 3 bases, with 12 bases between them.

The gene calls are TRBV29-1 and TRBJ2-1; unclear D gene. The CDR3 runs 13 residues. V lost 5 bases and J lost 4, with 12 bases in between. Germline CDR1 reads SQVTM; CDR2 reads ANQGSEA. The CDR3: CSVREVKYNEQFF. For the CDR3, the DNA is TGCAGCGTTCGTGAGGTCAAGTACAATGAGCAGTTCTTC.

The chain joins TRBV5-4 to TRBJ1-1; maybe TRBD1 (5 bases). The length of the CDR3 is 15 residues. Germline loops: CDR1 SGHNT, CDR2 YYREEE (reference sequence). V lost 4 bases to trimming and J lost 13 bases, with 26 bases between them. CDR3 DNA: TGTGCCAGCAGCGGGGGACTAGGCCTCACACTGAAGCTTTTCTTT. Translating it yields CASSGGLGLTLKLFF.

The chain is built from TRBV5-1 and TRBJ2-7, with 11 bases aligning to TRBD2. The CDR3 sequence is 13 residues long. Germline CDR1 reads SGHRS; CDR2 reads YFSETQ. Unmatched junction bases numbered 4, after V lost 4 bases and J lost 7 bases. The CDR3 protein is CASSPSGGTEQYF. CDR3 DNA sequence: TGCGCCAGCAGCCCTAGCGGGGGGACGGAGCAGTACTTC.

In its sample, this clonotype was seen once. This chain uses TRBV4-1 with TRBJ2-5; D may be TRBD2 (6 bases). The CDR3 length is 16 residues. Germline V gene sequence: CDR1 MGHRA, CDR2 YSYEKL. The ends were cut back, 2 bases at V and 5 bases at J, with 18 bases in the middle. The CDR3 loop is CASSQLSGTVGETQYF. CDR3 in DNA: TGCGCCAGCAGCCAACTTAGCGGCACCGTGGGGGAGACCCAGTACTTC.